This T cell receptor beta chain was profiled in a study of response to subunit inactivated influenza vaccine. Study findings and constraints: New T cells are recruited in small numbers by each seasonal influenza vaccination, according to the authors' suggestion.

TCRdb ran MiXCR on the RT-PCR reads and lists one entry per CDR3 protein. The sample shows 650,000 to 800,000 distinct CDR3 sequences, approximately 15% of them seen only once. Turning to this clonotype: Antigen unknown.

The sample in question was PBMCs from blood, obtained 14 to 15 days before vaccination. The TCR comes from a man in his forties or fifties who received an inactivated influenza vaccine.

CDR3: CASCVGRSSYEQYF. In DNA, the CDR3 is TGTGCCAGCTGCGTGGGCCGCTCGTCCTACGAGCAGTACTTC. The chain is built from TRBV12-3 or TRBV12-4 and TRBJ2-7; no reliable D call. This CDR3 region has 14 residues. Trimming took 8 bases from V and 1 from J, leaving 15 bases between them.